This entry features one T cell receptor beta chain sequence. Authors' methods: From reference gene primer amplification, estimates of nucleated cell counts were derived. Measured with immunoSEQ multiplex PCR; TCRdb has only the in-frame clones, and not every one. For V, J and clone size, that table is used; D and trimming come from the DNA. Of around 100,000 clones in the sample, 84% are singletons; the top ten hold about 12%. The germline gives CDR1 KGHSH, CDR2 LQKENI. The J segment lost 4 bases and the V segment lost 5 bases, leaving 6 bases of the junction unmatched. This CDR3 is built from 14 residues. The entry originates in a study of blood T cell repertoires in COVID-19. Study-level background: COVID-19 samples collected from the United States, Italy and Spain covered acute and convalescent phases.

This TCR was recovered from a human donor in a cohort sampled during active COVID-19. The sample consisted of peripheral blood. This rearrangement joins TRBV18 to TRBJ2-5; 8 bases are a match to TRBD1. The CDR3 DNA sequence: TGTGCCAGCTCAGAACGGACAGGGAGAGAGACCCAGTACTTC. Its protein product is CASSERTGRETQYF.